This T cell receptor (beta chain) was sequenced for a study of cytotoxic CD8 clonotypes in ibrutinib-treated CLL. The method was immunoSEQ multiplex PCR; TCRdb's version includes in-frame clones alone and lacks a portion of them. This sample carries some 130,000 clones, 80% to 85% of them seen once, and the ten largest clones take less than 4%. This specimen consisted of PBMCs, obtained after 24 months of ibrutinib treatment. This receptor was taken from a human donor with chronic lymphocytic leukemia.

The CDR3 loop is CASSLQGDSGNTIYF. The CDR3 DNA sequence: TGCGCCAGCAGCTTACAGGGGGACTCTGGAAACACCATATATTTT. The chain joins TRBV5-1 to TRBJ1-3; 8 nucleotides align to TRBD1. This CDR3 comprises 15 residues. The trim removed 2 bases at V and 0 bases at J, leaving 1 base unmatched. The germline CDR1 and CDR2 sequences are SGHRS and YFSETQ.